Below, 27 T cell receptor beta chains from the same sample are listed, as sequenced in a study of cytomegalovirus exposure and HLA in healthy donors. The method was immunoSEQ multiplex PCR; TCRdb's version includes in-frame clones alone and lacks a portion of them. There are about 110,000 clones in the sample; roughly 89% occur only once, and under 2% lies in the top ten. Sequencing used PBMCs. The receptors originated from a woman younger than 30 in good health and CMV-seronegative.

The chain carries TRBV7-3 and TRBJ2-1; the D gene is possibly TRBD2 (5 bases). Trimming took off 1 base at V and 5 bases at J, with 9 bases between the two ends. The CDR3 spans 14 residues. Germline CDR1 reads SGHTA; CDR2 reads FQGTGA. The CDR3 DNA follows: TGTGCCAGCAGCTTAAACGTCGGGGACAATGAGCAGTTCTTC. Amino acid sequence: CASSLNVGDNEQFF.

CDR3 protein: CASSQVLSYEQYF. In DNA form, the CDR3 reads TGTGCCAGCAGCCAAGTTCTGAGCTACGAGCAGTACTTC. This sequence joins TRBV4-2 and TRBJ2-7, with no clear D. The germline V gene encodes CDR1 LGHNA and CDR2 YNFKEQ. The CDR3 is 13 amino acids. Trimming shortened V by 1 base and J by 3 bases, and 7 bases separated the two germline ends.

CDR3 amino acids: CASSQVSHNEQFF. The CDR3 DNA reads TGCGCCAGCAGCCAAGTCTCTCACAATGAGCAGTTCTTC. The rearrangement links TRBV4-3 to TRBJ2-1; D is undetermined. The germline V gene encodes CDR1 LGHNA and CDR2 YSLEER. CDR3 length: 13 amino acids. Deletions cut 1 base from V and 5 bases from J, with 6 bases between.

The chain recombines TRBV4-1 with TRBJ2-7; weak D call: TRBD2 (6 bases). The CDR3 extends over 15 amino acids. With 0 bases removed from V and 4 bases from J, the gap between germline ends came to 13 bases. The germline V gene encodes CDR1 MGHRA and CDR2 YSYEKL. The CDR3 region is CASSQEWGSGYEQYF. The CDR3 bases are TGCGCCAGCAGCCAAGAGTGGGGGAGCGGGTACGAGCAGTACTTC.

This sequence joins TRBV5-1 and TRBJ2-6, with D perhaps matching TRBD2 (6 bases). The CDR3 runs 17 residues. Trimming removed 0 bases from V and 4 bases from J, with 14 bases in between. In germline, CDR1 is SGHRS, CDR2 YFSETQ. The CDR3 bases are TGCGCCAGCAGCTTGGGCGGGACTCCTCTGGGGGCCAACGTCCTGACTTTC. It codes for CASSLGGTPLGANVLTF. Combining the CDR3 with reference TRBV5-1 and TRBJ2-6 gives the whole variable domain KAGVTQTPRYLIKTRGQQVTLSCSPISGHRSVSWYQQTPGQGLQFLFEYFSETQRNKGNFPGRFSGRQFSNSRSEMNVSTLELGDSALYLCASSLGGTPLGANVLTFGAGSRLTVL.

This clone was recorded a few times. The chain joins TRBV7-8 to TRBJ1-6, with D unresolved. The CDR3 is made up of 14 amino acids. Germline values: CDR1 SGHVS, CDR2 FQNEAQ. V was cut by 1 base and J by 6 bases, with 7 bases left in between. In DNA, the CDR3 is TGTGCCAGCAGCTTAGTCGAGATTAATTCACCCCTCCACTTT. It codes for CASSLVEINSPLHF.

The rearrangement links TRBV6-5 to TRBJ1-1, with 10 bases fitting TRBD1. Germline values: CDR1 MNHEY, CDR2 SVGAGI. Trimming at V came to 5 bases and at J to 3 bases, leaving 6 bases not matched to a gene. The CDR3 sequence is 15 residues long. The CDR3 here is CASSSRGTGDTEAFF. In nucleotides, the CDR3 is TGTGCCAGCAGTAGCCGCGGGACAGGGGACACTGAAGCTTTCTTT.

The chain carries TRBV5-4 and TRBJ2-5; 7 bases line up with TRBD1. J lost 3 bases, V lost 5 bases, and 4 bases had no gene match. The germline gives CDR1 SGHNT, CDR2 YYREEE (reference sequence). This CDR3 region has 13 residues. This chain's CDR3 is CASSHGQEETQYF. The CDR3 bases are TGTGCCAGCAGTCATGGACAGGAAGAGACCCAGTACTTC.

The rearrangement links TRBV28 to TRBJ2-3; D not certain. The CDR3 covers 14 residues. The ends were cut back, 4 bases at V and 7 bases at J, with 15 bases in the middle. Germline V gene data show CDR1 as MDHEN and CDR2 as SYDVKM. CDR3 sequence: CASSSYERWNTQYF. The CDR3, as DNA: TGTGCCAGCAGTTCATATGAGCGTTGGAATACGCAGTATTTT.

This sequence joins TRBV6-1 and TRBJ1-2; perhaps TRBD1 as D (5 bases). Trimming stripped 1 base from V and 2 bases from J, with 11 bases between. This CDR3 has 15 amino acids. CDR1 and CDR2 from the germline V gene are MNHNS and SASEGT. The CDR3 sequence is CASSEGAGLNYGYTF. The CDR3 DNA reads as TGTGCCAGCAGTGAAGGAGCAGGGCTAAACTATGGCTACACCTTC.

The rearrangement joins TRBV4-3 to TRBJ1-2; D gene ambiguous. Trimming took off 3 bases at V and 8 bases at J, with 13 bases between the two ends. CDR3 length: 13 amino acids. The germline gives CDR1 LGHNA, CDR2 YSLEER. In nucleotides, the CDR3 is TGCGCCAGCAGCCACCCTGTAGGAGGCGGCTACACCTTC. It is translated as CASSHPVGGGYTF.

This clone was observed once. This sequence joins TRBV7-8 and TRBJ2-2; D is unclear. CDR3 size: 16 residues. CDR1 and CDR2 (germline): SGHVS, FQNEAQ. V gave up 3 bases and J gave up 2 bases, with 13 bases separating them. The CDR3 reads CASSFSYALNTGELFF. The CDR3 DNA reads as TGTGCCAGCAGCTTTTCCTATGCCTTAAACACCGGGGAGCTGTTTTTT.

In DNA, the CDR3 is TGCGCCAGCAGTGAATTCCTAGATCAGCCCCAGCATTTT. Translating it yields CASSEFLDQPQHF. The chain joins TRBV10-1 to TRBJ1-5; D uncertain. Trimming shortened V by 3 bases and J by 5 bases, and 8 bases separated the two germline ends. The CDR3 consists of 13 residues. CDR1 is WNHNN, CDR2 SYGVQD, per germline (reference sequence).

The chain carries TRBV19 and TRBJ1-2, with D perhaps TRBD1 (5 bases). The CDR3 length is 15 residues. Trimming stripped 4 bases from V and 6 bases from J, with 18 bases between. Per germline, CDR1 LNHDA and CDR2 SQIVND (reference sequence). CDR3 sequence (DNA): TGTGCCAGTAGTACGAGACCGGACCCACAGGATGGCTACACCTTC. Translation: CASSTRPDPQDGYTF.

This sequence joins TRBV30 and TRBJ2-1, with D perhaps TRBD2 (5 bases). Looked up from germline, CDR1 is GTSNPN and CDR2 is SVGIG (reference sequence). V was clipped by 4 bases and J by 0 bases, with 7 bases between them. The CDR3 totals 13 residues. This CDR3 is CAWTGISYNEQFF. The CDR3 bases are TGTGCCTGGACGGGGATCTCCTACAATGAGCAGTTCTTC.

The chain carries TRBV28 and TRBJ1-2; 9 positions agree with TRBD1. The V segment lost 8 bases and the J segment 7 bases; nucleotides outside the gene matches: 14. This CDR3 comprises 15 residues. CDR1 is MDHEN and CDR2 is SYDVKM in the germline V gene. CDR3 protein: CASFTGGVGFTGYTF. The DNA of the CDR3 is TGTGCCAGCTTTACAGGGGGCGTTGGGTTTACTGGCTACACCTTC.

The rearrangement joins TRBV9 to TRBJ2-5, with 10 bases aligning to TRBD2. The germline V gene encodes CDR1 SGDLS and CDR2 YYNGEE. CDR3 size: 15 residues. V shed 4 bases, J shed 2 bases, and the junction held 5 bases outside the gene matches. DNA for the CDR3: TGTGCCAGCAGCCCGACGGGACTAGCGCAAGAGACCCAGTACTTC. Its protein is CASSPTGLAQETQYF.

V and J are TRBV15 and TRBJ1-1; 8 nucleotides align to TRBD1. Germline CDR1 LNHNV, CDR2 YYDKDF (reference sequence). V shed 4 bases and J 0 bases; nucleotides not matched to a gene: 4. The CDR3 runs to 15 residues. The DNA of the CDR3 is TGTGCCACCAGCACAAGACAGGGGTTGAACACTGAAGCTTTCTTT. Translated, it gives CATSTRQGLNTEAFF.

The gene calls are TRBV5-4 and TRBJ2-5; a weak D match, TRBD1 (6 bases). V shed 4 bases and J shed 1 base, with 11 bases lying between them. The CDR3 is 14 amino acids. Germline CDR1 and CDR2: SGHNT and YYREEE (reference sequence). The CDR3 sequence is CASSPDSRQETQYF. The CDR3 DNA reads TGTGCCAGCAGCCCGGACAGCCGCCAAGAGACCCAGTACTTC.

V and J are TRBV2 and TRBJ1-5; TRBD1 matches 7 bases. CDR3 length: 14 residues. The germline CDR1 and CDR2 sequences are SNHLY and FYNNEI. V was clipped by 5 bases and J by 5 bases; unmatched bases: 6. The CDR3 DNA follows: TGTGCCAGCAGTCAGACAGGGAAGTATCAGCCCCAGCATTTT. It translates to CASSQTGKYQPQHF.

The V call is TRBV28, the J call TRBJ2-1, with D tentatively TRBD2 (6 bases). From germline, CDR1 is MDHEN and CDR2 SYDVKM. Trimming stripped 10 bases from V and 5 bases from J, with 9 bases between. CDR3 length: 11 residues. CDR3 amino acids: CATGGNNEQFF. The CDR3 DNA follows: TGTGCCACCGGGGGAAACAATGAGCAGTTCTTC.

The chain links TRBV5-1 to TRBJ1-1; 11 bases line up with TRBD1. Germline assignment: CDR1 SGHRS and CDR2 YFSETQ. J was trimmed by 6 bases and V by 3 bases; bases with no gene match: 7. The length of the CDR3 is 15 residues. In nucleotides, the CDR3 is TGCGCCAGCAGCTCACGGACAGGGGGCGAGGCTGAAGCTTTCTTT. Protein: CASSSRTGGEAEAFF.

The CDR3 DNA reads as TGTGCCAGCAGTTGGCGGGTGAACAATGAGCAGTTCTTC. Amino acid sequence: CASSWRVNNEQFF. The chain combines TRBV28 with TRBJ2-1; possible D gene TRBD2, 5 bases. The germline V gene encodes CDR1 MDHEN and CDR2 SYDVKM. Trimming left V 4 bases short and J 5 bases short, with 9 bases between. This CDR3 is 13 amino acids long.

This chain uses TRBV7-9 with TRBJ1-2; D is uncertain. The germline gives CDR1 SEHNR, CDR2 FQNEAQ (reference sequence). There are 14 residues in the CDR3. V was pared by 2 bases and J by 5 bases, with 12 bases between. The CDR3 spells CASSLMRVGYGYTF. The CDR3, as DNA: TGTGCCAGCAGCTTAATGCGGGTGGGTTATGGCTACACCTTC.

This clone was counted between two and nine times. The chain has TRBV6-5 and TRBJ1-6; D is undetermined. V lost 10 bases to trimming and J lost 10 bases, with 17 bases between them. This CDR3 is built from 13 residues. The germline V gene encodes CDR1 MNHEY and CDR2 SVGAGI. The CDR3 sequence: CATRREIGSPLHF. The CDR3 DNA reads TGTGCCACACGACGGGAAATTGGGTCACCCCTCCACTTT.

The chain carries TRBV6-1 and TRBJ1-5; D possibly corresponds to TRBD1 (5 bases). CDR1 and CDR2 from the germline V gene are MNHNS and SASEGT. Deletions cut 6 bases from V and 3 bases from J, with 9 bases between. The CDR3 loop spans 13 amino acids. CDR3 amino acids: CASRTASNQPQHF. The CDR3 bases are TGTGCCAGCAGGACAGCCTCCAATCAGCCCCAGCATTTT.

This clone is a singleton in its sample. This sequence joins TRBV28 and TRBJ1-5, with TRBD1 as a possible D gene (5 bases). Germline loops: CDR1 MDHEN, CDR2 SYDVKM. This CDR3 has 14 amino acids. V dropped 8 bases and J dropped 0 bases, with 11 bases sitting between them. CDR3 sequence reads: CASGRGNSNQPQHF. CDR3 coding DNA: TGTGCCAGCGGTAGGGGTAATAGCAATCAGCCCCAGCATTTT.